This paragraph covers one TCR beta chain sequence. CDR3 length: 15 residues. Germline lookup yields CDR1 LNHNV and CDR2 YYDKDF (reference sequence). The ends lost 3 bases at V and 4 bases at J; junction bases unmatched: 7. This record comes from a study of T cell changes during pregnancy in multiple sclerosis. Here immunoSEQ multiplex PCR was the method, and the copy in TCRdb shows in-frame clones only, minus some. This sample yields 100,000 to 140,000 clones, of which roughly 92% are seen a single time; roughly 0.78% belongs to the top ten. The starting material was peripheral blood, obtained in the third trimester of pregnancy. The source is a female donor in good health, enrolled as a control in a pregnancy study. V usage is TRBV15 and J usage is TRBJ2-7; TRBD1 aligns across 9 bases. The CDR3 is CATSRAGTGTYEQYF. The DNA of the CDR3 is TGTGCCACCAGCAGGGCCGGGACAGGGACTTACGAGCAGTACTTC.